A single sample gave rise to the 10 T cell receptor beta chains below, sequenced in a study of CD8+CD57+ T cells in acquired aplastic anemia (dated by TCRdb to the late 2010s). TCRdb records Illumina HiSeq 2000 as the sequencer. Profiling of TCR beta VDJ combinations and CDR3 sequences used genomic DNA as the template. The public reads were run again by TCRdb, first through fastp at Q25 and then through MiXCR, and only productive beta chains were kept. When rows share a CDR3 protein, they turn into one entry using the most common DNA and genes. This sample holds under 200,000 distinct CDR3 sequences; around 48% were observed only once. Of the sample, roughly 2.8% is held by the ten largest clones. Flow cytometry had shown CD8+CD57+ cell expansion in the patients selected for sequencing. Input material: sorted CD4+, CD8+, or CD8+CD57+ T cells (not recorded which) from PBMCs. All receptors derive from a human donor with aplastic anemia.

This clonotype was observed many times. This chain connects TRBV7-2 to TRBJ1-3, with D maybe TRBD1 (6 bases). Trimming took 1 base from V and 0 from J, leaving 13 bases between them. Germline assignment: CDR1 SGHTA and CDR2 FQGNSA. The CDR3 is 17 residues long. The CDR3 nucleotides are TGTGCCAGCAGCTTAGACCCGGGGGCCCGCTCTGGAAACACCATATATTTT. Protein: CASSLDPGARSGNTIYF.

The chain uses TRBV6-1 and TRBJ2-1; 7 nucleotides agree with TRBD1. Unmatched junction bases numbered 2, after V lost 5 bases and J lost 7 bases. This CDR3 has 12 amino acids. Germline CDR1 is MNHNS and CDR2 is SASEGT. CDR3 in DNA: TGTGCCAGCAGTACAGGGGTTAATGAGCAGTTCTTC. Translation: CASSTGVNEQFF.

The chain carries TRBV6-1 and TRBJ2-3; 10 nucleotides match TRBD2. CDR1 and CDR2 from the germline V gene are MNHNS and SASEGT. This CDR3 is built from 14 residues. After removal of 2 bases from V and 4 bases from J, the junction contained 0 bases not matched to a gene. CDR3 bases: TGTGCCAGCAGTGAACTAGCGGGAGCAGATACGCAGTATTTT. It specifies CASSELAGADTQYF.

As for this clonotype: Compared with germline, one end of the junction differs, possibly owing to a read error. The chain recombines TRBV9 with TRBJ1-6; perhaps TRBD1 as D (6 bases). CDR1 is SGDLS, CDR2 YYNGEE, per germline. CDR3 length: 14 amino acids. The CDR3 DNA sequence: TGTGCCAGCAGCGTAGGGGACACTAATTCACCTCTCCACTTT. Its protein product is CASSVGDTNSPLHF.

This chain links TRBV27 with TRBJ2-7; perhaps D is TRBD1 or TRBD2 (5 bases each). The CDR3 is 14 residues long. The V end lost 5 bases, the J end lost 5 bases, and 16 bases lay between the germline ends. The germline V gene has CDR1 MNHEY and CDR2 SMNVEV (reference sequence). The CDR3 reads CASSEQGTSDEQYF. CDR3 in DNA: TGTGCCAGCAGTGAACAAGGGACCTCGGACGAGCAGTACTTC.

The rearrangement joins TRBV19 to TRBJ1-2, with a tentative D call TRBD1 (5 bases). The germline CDR1 and CDR2 sequences are LNHDA and SQIVND (reference sequence). The germline V and J ends were trimmed by 3 bases and 6 bases, with 11 bases remaining between them. The length of the CDR3 is 13 residues. The CDR3 protein is CASSIRGSDGYTF. In DNA, the CDR3 is TGTGCCAGTAGTATTCGGGGGTCGGATGGCTACACCTTC. Combining the CDR3 with reference TRBV19 and TRBJ1-2 gives the whole variable domain DGGITQSPKYLFRKEGQNVTLSCEQNLNHDAMYWYRQDPGQGLRLIYYSQIVNDFQKGDIAEGYSVSREKKESFPLTVTSAQKNPTAFYLCASSIRGSDGYTFGSGTRLTVV.

This clonotype was observed many times. The chain is built from TRBV9 and TRBJ2-3; TRBD1 agrees at 7 bases. The J segment lost 4 bases and the V segment lost 4 bases, leaving 9 bases of the junction unmatched. CDR1 and CDR2 (germline): SGDLS, YYNGEE. CDR3 length: 15 residues. For the CDR3, the DNA is TGTGCCAGCAGCCCCCGGGACAGCGGATCAGATACGCAGTATTTT. This gives the protein CASSPRDSGSDTQYF.

The sample holds many counts of this clonotype. This rearrangement joins TRBV4-2 to TRBJ2-7; D may be TRBD2 (5 bases). Trimming left V 7 bases short and J 0 bases short, with 19 bases between. The CDR3 covers 16 residues. CDR1 and CDR2 from the germline V gene are LGHNA and YNFKEQ. The chain's CDR3 is CASTPGGGASSYEQYF. As DNA, the CDR3 is TGTGCCAGCACCCCGGGTGGAGGCGCTAGCTCCTACGAGCAGTACTTC.

This clonotype was seen repeatedly, ten times or more. This chain uses TRBV20-1 with TRBJ2-1; the D call may be TRBD1 or TRBD2 (6 bases each). Germline CDR1 reads DFQATT; CDR2 reads SNEGSKA (reference sequence). The V gene lost 6 bases and the J gene lost 8 bases, with 14 bases spanning the gap. This CDR3 contains 12 residues. The CDR3 coding sequence is TGCAGTGCGGTATCGAGGGGGGATGAGCAGTTCTTC. Amino acid sequence: CSAVSRGDEQFF.

This clonotype was picked up a small number of times. V and J are TRBV2 and TRBJ1-2, with 11 bases matching TRBD1. V dropped 9 bases and J dropped 4; count of bases not matched to a gene: 7. The germline gives CDR1 SNHLY, CDR2 FYNNEI. CDR3 length: 14 residues. This CDR3 is CASRDRGLFYGYTF. CDR3 DNA sequence: TGTGCCAGTAGGGACAGGGGGTTGTTCTATGGCTACACCTTC.